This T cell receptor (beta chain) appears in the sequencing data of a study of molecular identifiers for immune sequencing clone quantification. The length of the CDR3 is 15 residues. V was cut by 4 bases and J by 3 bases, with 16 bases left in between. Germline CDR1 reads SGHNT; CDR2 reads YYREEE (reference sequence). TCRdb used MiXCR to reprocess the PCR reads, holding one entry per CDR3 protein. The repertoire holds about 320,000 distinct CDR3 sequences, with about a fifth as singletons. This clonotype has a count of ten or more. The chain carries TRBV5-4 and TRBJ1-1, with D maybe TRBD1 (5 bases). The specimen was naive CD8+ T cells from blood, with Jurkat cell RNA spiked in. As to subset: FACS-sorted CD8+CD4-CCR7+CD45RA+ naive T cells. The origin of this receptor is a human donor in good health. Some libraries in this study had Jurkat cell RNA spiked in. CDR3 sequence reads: CASSPAGYPDTEAFF. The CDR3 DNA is TGTGCCAGCAGCCCGGCAGGGTATCCGGACACTGAAGCTTTCTTT.